The 26 T cell receptor beta chains given below trace back to one sample, sequenced in a study of blood T cell repertoires in COVID-19. The protocol was immunoSEQ multiplex PCR, while the TCRdb copy is restricted to in-frame clones and leaves out a portion. The sample lists roughly 200,000 clones; over 70% were seen once. The material sequenced was peripheral blood. These receptors were obtained from a man aged 35 to 55 with active or convalescent COVID-19.

In its sample, this clone was seen a few times. J is TRBJ1-5 and V is TRBV4-1; D gene unclear. V was cut by 0 bases and J by 0 bases, with 6 bases left in between. Per the germline V gene, CDR1 is MGHRA and CDR2 is YSYEKL. The CDR3 runs 15 residues. CDR3 sequence reads: CASSQDTASNQPQHF. The CDR3, as DNA: TGCGCCAGCAGCCAAGACACAGCTAGCAATCAGCCCCAGCATTTT.

This sequence joins TRBV3-1 (or the pseudogene TRBV3-2) and TRBJ1-6; D unresolved. The V end lost 6 bases, the J end lost 7 bases, and 7 bases lay between the germline ends. This CDR3 region has 12 residues. From germline, CDR1 is LGHDT and CDR2 YNNKEL (reference sequence). DNA for the CDR3: TGTGCCAGCAGGATACAGAATTCACCCCTCCACTTT. This encodes CASRIQNSPLHF.

The rearrangement uses TRBV11-1 and TRBJ2-5; TRBD2 agrees at 7 bases. Germline-derived CDR1 and CDR2 are SGHAT and FQDESV (reference sequence). Trimming took 5 bases from V and 2 from J; bases not matched to a gene: 11. The CDR3 has 16 amino acids. The CDR3 DNA reads as TGTGCCAGCAGCCCTTTCGGGACTAAAGCGCAAGAGACCCAGTACTTC. It translates to CASSPFGTKAQETQYF.

V usage is TRBV7-5 and J usage is TRBJ2-7; TRBD2, the table's D call, was not compared with the DNA. TRBV7-5 is marked as a pseudogene. This CDR3 has 16 amino acids. CDR3 nucleotide sequence: TGTGTCAGAAGCTTACGTGGACTAGCGAGCTCCTACGAGCAGTACTTC. Residues: CVRSLRGLASSYEQYF.

The chain links TRBV6-2 or TRBV6-3 to TRBJ1-1, with D unclear. CDR3 length equals 13 residues. The germline V gene has CDR1 MNHEY and CDR2 SVGEGT. V was cut by 0 bases and J by 4 bases, with 6 bases left in between. CDR3 residues: CASSYSTSTEAFF. The DNA for the CDR3 is TGTGCCAGCAGTTACTCGACAAGCACTGAAGCTTTCTTT.

The rearrangement joins TRBV27 to TRBJ1-5; the match to TRBD1 covers 10 bases. Germline trimming cut 2 bases from V and 0 bases from J; bases unmatched to any gene: 1. This CDR3 is 16 amino acids long. Germline V gene lookup returns CDR1 MNHEY and CDR2 SMNVEV (reference sequence). The CDR3 DNA reads TGTGCCAGCAGTTTAGGGACAGGGGTTAGCAATCAGCCCCAGCATTTT. This codes for CASSLGTGVSNQPQHF.

The CDR3 region has the DNA TGTGCCAGCAGCGTAGAATTCCAGGCGGGGCGGATGAATACGCAGTATTTT. The encoded protein is CASSVEFQAGRMNTQYF. The genes are TRBV9 and TRBJ2-3; D is perhaps TRBD2 (6 bases). With 0 bases removed from V and 7 bases from J, the gap between germline ends came to 21 bases. This CDR3 has 17 amino acids. Germline CDR1 reads SGDLS; CDR2 reads YYNGEE.

The chain is built from TRBV4-2 and TRBJ1-2, with 7 positions matching TRBD1. This CDR3 is built from 15 residues. J lost 4 bases, V lost 1 base, and 6 bases had no gene match. Per germline, CDR1 LGHNA and CDR2 YNFKEQ. CDR3 in amino acids: CASSQGQGPSYGYTF. CDR3 bases: TGTGCCAGCAGCCAAGGACAGGGACCTTCCTATGGCTACACCTTC.

The V gene is TRBV30, the J gene TRBJ2-5, with TRBD1 matching over 10 bases. The trim removed 5 bases at V and 9 bases at J, leaving 6 bases unmatched. The CDR3 totals 12 residues. Germline V lookup: CDR1 GTSNPN, CDR2 SVGIG (reference sequence). Written as DNA, the CDR3 is TGTGCCTGGTGGGACAGGGGAAAGCCCCAGTACTTC. This sequence encodes CAWWDRGKPQYF.

The J gene is TRBJ1-2, the V gene TRBV7-2, with TRBD1 identical over 9 bases. The CDR3 spans 14 residues. From germline, CDR1 is SGHTA and CDR2 FQGNSA. Trimming at V came to 6 bases and at J to 3 bases, leaving 5 bases not matched to a gene. The CDR3 protein is CASRSDRGDYGYTF. The DNA for the CDR3 is TGTGCCAGCAGATCTGACAGGGGGGACTATGGCTACACCTTC.

This clone was counted a single time. This chain links TRBV2 with TRBJ2-3; a weak D match, TRBD1 (7 bases). Germline values: CDR1 SNHLY, CDR2 FYNNEI. This CDR3 has 16 residues. Trimming removed 10 bases at V and 4 bases at J, with 24 bases between. This chain's CDR3 is CAIHSRGGGGPDTQYF. The CDR3 DNA reads as TGTGCCATCCATTCCAGGGGCGGAGGGGGCCCAGATACGCAGTATTTT.

The genes are TRBV2 and TRBJ1-2; tentatively, D is TRBD1 (5 bases). V was shortened by 2 bases and J by 0 bases, with 13 bases between the two germline ends. The germline V gene encodes CDR1 SNHLY and CDR2 FYNNEI. This CDR3 has 16 amino acids. The CDR3 nucleotides read TGTGCCAGCAGTGAATCCGGGCGACAGCCTAACTATGGCTACACCTTC. Its protein is CASSESGRQPNYGYTF.

The J gene is TRBJ2-5, the V gene TRBV29-1; 7 bases fit TRBD2. With 6 bases clipped from V and 4 bases from J, the junction kept 8 bases outside the gene matches. Germline V gene sequence: CDR1 SQVTM, CDR2 ANQGSEA. The CDR3 length is 13 residues. The CDR3, as DNA: TGCAGCGTGACAACTAGCGCTGCAGAGACCCAGTACTTC. Translating it yields CSVTTSAAETQYF.

Here the CDR3 reads CASSQEGSGGTNTGELFF. The CDR3 region has the DNA TGTGCCAGCAGCCAAGAAGGTAGCGGGGGTACGAACACCGGGGAGCTGTTTTTT. The rearrangement links TRBV4-2 to TRBJ2-2; 9 nucleotides align to TRBD2. J was trimmed by 0 bases and V by 0 bases; bases with no gene match: 5. The CDR3 is made up of 18 amino acids. CDR1 is LGHNA, CDR2 YNFKEQ, per germline.

Only a few counts were recorded for this clone. The chain recombines TRBV11-3 with TRBJ1-1; D perhaps matches TRBD1 (6 bases). V was cut by 5 bases and J by 4 bases, with 14 bases left in between. Germline V lookup: CDR1 SGHNT, CDR2 YENEEA. The length of the CDR3 is 14 residues. In DNA, the CDR3 is TGTGCCAGCAGCCCTCCACAGGGTAGCACTGAAGCTTTCTTT. Its protein is CASSPPQGSTEAFF. Drawing the rest from reference TRBV11-3 and TRBJ1-1, the complete variable domain is EAGVVQSPRYKIIEKKQPVAFWCNPISGHNTLYWYLQNLGQGPELLIRYENEEAVDDSQLPKDRFSAERLKGVDSTLKIQPAELGDSAVYLCASSPPQGSTEAFFGQGTRLTVV.

The chain uses TRBV7-3 and TRBJ2-5; 8 bases line up with TRBD1. V lost 5 bases to trimming and J lost 2 bases; unmatched junction nucleotides: 7. Germline values: CDR1 SGHTA, CDR2 FQGTGA. The CDR3 is 15 residues long. The CDR3 DNA is TGTGCCAGCAGCCCGAGGGACAGGTTACAAGAGACCCAGTACTTC. Its translation is CASSPRDRLQETQYF.

The rearrangement uses TRBV10-3 and TRBJ1-5, with unresolved D. CDR1 and CDR2 (germline): ENHRY, SYGVKD. The V end was cut by 2 bases, the J end by 5 bases, with 16 bases between. CDR3 size: 16 residues. Here the CDR3 DNA reads TGTGCCATCAGTGAGACGGAGGGCGGTAAAGATCAGCCCCAGCATTTT. It encodes CAISETEGGKDQPQHF.

The chain uses TRBV19 and TRBJ1-1; 7 nucleotides align to TRBD1. This CDR3 contains 15 residues. The germline V gene has CDR1 LNHDA and CDR2 SQIVND (reference sequence). J was trimmed by 0 bases and V by 7 bases; bases with no gene match: 8. CDR3 bases: TGTGCCAGTACGACAGGGTCGGGATTGAACACTGAAGCTTTCTTT. It codes for CASTTGSGLNTEAFF.

This rearrangement joins TRBV6-5 to TRBJ1-1, with a tentative D call TRBD1 (5 bases). This CDR3 is built from 13 residues. Germline loops: CDR1 MNHEY, CDR2 SVGAGI. The V gene lost 5 bases and the J gene lost 7 bases, with 14 bases spanning the gap. CDR3 protein: CASSLPGGDEAFF. Here the CDR3 DNA reads TGTGCCAGCAGTCTCCCTGGAGGGGATGAAGCTTTCTTT.

This clone was counted between two and nine times. The chain combines TRBV6-1 with TRBJ1-4; maybe TRBD1 (6 bases). V shed 0 bases and J shed 5 bases, with 10 bases lying between them. CDR3 size: 15 residues. From germline, CDR1 is MNHNS and CDR2 SASEGT. CDR3 sequence: CASSEAGGANEKLFF. CDR3 DNA sequence: TGTGCCAGCAGTGAAGCAGGGGGGGCGAATGAAAAACTGTTTTTT.

The chain carries TRBV28 and TRBJ1-5; a weak D match, TRBD1 (6 bases). This CDR3 has 13 amino acids. Germline loops: CDR1 MDHEN, CDR2 SYDVKM. V lost 7 bases and J 1 base, leaving 8 bases between the germline ends. Here the CDR3 reads CASNRVSNQPQHF. In nucleotides, the CDR3 is TGTGCCAGCAACAGGGTAAGCAATCAGCCCCAGCATTTT.

This clone was seen a few times. V and J are TRBV5-8 and TRBJ1-5; 9 bases match TRBD1. Germline values: CDR1 SGHTS, CDR2 YDEGEE. V shed 4 bases and J 2 bases; nucleotides not matched to a gene: 4. CDR3 length equals 15 residues. The CDR3 is CASSPRTGGNQPQHF. In DNA, the CDR3 is TGTGCCAGCAGCCCTAGGACAGGGGGCAATCAGCCCCAGCATTTT.

This clone occurred once. The chain is built from TRBV2 and TRBJ2-4; perhaps TRBD1 as D (6 bases). Germline CDR1 SNHLY, CDR2 FYNNEI. The V gene lost 6 bases and the J gene lost 3 bases, with 15 bases spanning the gap. This CDR3 contains 15 residues. CDR3: CASRAPGAGKNIQYF. The CDR3, as DNA: TGTGCCAGCAGGGCCCCAGGGGCGGGCAAAAACATTCAGTACTTC.

The rearrangement links TRBV5-1 to TRBJ1-2; possible D gene TRBD1, 5 bases. Germline V gene lookup returns CDR1 SGHRS and CDR2 YFSETQ. The CDR3 has 14 amino acids. Trimming removed 3 bases from V and 0 bases from J, with 9 bases in between. The CDR3 reads CASSSTVANYGYTF. The CDR3 bases are TGCGCCAGCAGCTCGACAGTAGCTAACTATGGCTACACCTTC.

V is TRBV5-5 and J is TRBJ2-1; a weak D match, TRBD2 (6 bases). The V and J ends lost 4 bases and 0 bases respectively, with 14 bases between them. CDR3 length: 16 amino acids. The germline V gene has CDR1 SGHKS and CDR2 YYEKEE (reference sequence). This CDR3 is CASSTKRAASYNEQFF. For the CDR3, the DNA is TGTGCCAGCAGCACCAAGCGGGCGGCCTCCTACAATGAGCAGTTCTTC.

V usage is TRBV30 and J usage is TRBJ2-7; TRBD2 matches 11 bases. CDR1 and CDR2 from the germline V gene are GTSNPN and SVGIG (reference sequence). The CDR3 extends over 15 amino acids. J lost 0 bases, V lost 1 base, and 2 bases had no gene match. The chain's CDR3 is CAWSGGLAASYEQYF. CDR3 in DNA: TGTGCCTGGAGTGGGGGACTAGCGGCCTCCTACGAGCAGTACTTC.